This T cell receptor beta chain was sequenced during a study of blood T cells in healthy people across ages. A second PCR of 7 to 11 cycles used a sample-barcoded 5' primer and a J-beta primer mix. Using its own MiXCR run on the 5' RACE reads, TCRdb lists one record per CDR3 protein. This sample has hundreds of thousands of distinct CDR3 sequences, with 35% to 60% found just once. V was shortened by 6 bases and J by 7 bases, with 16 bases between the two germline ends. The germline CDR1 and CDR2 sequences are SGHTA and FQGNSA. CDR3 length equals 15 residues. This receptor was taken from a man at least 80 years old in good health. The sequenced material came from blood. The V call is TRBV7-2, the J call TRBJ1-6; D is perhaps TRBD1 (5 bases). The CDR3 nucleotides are TGTGCCAGCAGTCTCAGGGAATCTAGGAATTCACCCCTCCACTTT. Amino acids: CASSLRESRNSPLHF.